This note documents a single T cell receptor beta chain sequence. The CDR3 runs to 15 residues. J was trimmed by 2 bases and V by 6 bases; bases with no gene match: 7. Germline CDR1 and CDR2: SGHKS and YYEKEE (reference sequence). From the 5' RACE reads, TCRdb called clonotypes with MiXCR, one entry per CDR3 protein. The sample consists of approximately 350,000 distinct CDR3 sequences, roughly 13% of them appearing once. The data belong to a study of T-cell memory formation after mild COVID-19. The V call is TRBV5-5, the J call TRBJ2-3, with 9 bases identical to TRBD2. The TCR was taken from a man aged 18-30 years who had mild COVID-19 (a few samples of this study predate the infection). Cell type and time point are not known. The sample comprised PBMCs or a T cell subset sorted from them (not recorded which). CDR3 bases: TGTGCCAGCACACGACTAGCGGAGATCACAGATACGCAGTATTTT. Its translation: CASTRLAEITDTQYF.